Presented here are 22 T cell receptor beta chains from one specimen sequenced in a study of blood T cell repertoires in COVID-19. The protocol was immunoSEQ multiplex PCR, while the TCRdb copy is restricted to in-frame clones and leaves out a portion. The table has some 130,000 clones, 80% to 85% seen once. Sequencing input: PBMCs or T cells enriched from blood (not recorded which). The source of these receptors is a man aged 25-40 years who had recovered from COVID-19.

The chain uses TRBV3-1 (or the pseudogene TRBV3-2) and TRBJ2-3; possible D gene TRBD2, 7 bases. This CDR3 is built from 15 residues. V lost 4 bases to trimming and J lost 4 bases, with 15 bases between them. Germline V lookup: CDR1 LGHDT, CDR2 YNNKEL (reference sequence). The CDR3 coding sequence is TGTGCCAGCAGCCCACGAGGGGGGGGCGCAGATACGCAGTATTTT. It encodes CASSPRGGGADTQYF.

The chain joins TRBV2 to TRBJ1-6, with D perhaps matching TRBD1 (5 bases). V dropped 1 base and J dropped 6 bases, with 10 bases sitting between them. Germline loops: CDR1 SNHLY, CDR2 FYNNEI. The CDR3 has 15 residues. The CDR3 spells CASSEESGINSPLHF. The DNA of the CDR3 is TGTGCCAGCAGTGAAGAGTCAGGGATTAATTCACCCCTCCACTTT.

This clone was seen a few times. This chain links TRBV5-1 with TRBJ2-1; 11 bases are a match to TRBD2. CDR1 is SGHRS and CDR2 is YFSETQ in the germline V gene. This CDR3 is 15 amino acids long. Unmatched junction bases numbered 4, after V lost 4 bases and J lost 4 bases. As DNA, the CDR3 is TGCGCCAGCAGCGAAGCTAGCGGGGGGTACAATGAGCAGTTCTTC. As protein: CASSEASGGYNEQFF.

The V gene is TRBV10-3, the J gene TRBJ1-2, with 7 bases identical to TRBD1. This CDR3 is 15 amino acids long. Germline CDR1 reads ENHRY; CDR2 reads SYGVKD. Trimming took 2 bases from V and 7 from J; bases not matched to a gene: 10. The CDR3: CAISEGNTGVSGYTF. CDR3 in DNA: TGTGCCATCAGTGAGGGGAATACAGGGGTTAGTGGCTACACCTTC.

This clone was counted a single time. This chain links TRBV5-1 with TRBJ1-1, with D possibly matching TRBD1 (5 bases). Trimming pared 5 bases from V and 1 base from J, leaving 9 bases between. The CDR3 consists of 13 residues. CDR1 and CDR2 from the germline V gene are SGHRS and YFSETQ. The CDR3 region has the DNA TGCGCCAGCAGTCCGGACAAGAACACTGAAGCTTTCTTT. As protein: CASSPDKNTEAFF.

The DNA of the CDR3 is TGTGCCAGCAGCGTAGAATCAGCTGGGGCCAACGTCCTGACTTTC. Amino acid sequence: CASSVESAGANVLTF. V gene TRBV9 combines with J gene TRBJ2-6, with D uncertain. Germline values: CDR1 SGDLS, CDR2 YYNGEE. V dropped 0 bases and J dropped 2 bases, with 6 bases sitting between them. CDR3 length equals 15 residues.

The chain employs TRBV11-2 and TRBJ2-7; TRBD2 matches 9 bases. Germline V CDR1 and CDR2: SGHAT, FQNNGV. The CDR3 loop spans 17 amino acids. V was clipped by 3 bases and J by 7 bases; unmatched bases: 16. CDR3 residues: CASSFLGTSLAGNEQYF. The CDR3 DNA reads TGTGCCAGCAGCTTCCTCGGGACTAGCCTAGCGGGAAATGAGCAGTACTTC.

The V gene is TRBV11-2, the J gene TRBJ2-5; TRBD2 matches at 11 bases. The V gene end was trimmed by 5 bases and the J gene end by 4 bases; junction bases not matched to a gene: 12. The CDR3 contains 17 residues. Germline loops: CDR1 SGHAT, CDR2 FQNNGV. In DNA form, the CDR3 reads TGTGCCAGCAGCCTCCCGACTAGCGGGACGTCGTTAGAGACCCAGTACTTC. This encodes CASSLPTSGTSLETQYF.

The chain uses TRBV5-1 and TRBJ2-1; TRBD2 is a possible D gene (6 bases). V lost 1 base and J 1 base, leaving 6 bases between the germline ends. Germline V gene sequence: CDR1 SGHRS, CDR2 YFSETQ. The CDR3 has 14 residues. CDR3 residues: CASSLSGSYNEQFF. Here the CDR3 DNA reads TGCGCCAGCAGCTTGAGCGGGTCCTACAATGAGCAGTTCTTC.

J is TRBJ1-6 and V is TRBV6-6; 8 bases map to TRBD1. V shed 5 bases and J 0 bases; nucleotides not matched to a gene: 9. This CDR3 region has 18 residues. Looked up from germline, CDR1 is MNHNY and CDR2 is SVGAGI (reference sequence). As DNA, the CDR3 is TGTGCCAGCAGTCGTACGGGACAGGAGAGCTCCTATAATTCACCCCTCCACTTT. Translation gives CASSRTGQESSYNSPLHF.

The genes are TRBV6-5 and TRBJ2-3, with 8 positions matching TRBD1. The V and J ends lost 4 bases and 2 bases, in that order; junction bases with no gene match: 8. The length of the CDR3 is 16 residues. Germline V gene sequence: CDR1 MNHEY, CDR2 SVGAGI. This chain's CDR3 is CASSSAQGAPTDTQYF. The CDR3 nucleotides are TGTGCCAGCAGTTCGGCCCAGGGGGCCCCCACAGATACGCAGTATTTT.

V and J are TRBV5-4 and TRBJ1-2; TRBD1 matches at 7 bases. Germline V gene data show CDR1 as SGHNT and CDR2 as YYREEE (reference sequence). J lost 0 bases, V lost 4 bases, and 6 bases had no gene match. The CDR3 length is 15 residues. CDR3 loop: CASSDWDSPNYGYTF. The CDR3 nucleotides read TGTGCCAGCAGCGATTGGGACAGCCCTAACTATGGCTACACCTTC.

CDR3 sequence (DNA): TGTGCCAGCAGCCCAGGGGGAAGTCAGCCCCAGCATTTT. Amino acids: CASSPGGSQPQHF. The V gene is TRBV2, the J gene TRBJ1-5; 7 bases fit TRBD1. CDR3 length: 13 amino acids. CDR1 and CDR2 from the germline V gene are SNHLY and FYNNEI. The V and J ends lost 6 bases and 6 bases, in that order; junction bases with no gene match: 5.

The CDR3 DNA is TGTGCCTCGGACACGACAGGGGGCTTCTATGGCTACACCTTC. Encoded protein: CASDTTGGFYGYTF. The J gene is TRBJ1-2, the V gene TRBV30, with 10 bases matching TRBD1. Germline V gene lookup returns CDR1 GTSNPN and CDR2 SVGIG (reference sequence). V trimming: 7 bases; J trimming: 4 bases; junction bases outside the gene matches: 9. The CDR3 extends over 14 amino acids.

This sequence joins TRBV27 and TRBJ2-1; 12 bases align to TRBD2. The CDR3 has 15 amino acids. CDR1 is MNHEY and CDR2 is SMNVEV in the germline V gene (reference sequence). V lost 6 bases and J lost 3; bases outside the gene matches: 3. Here the CDR3 reads CASRTSGGNYNEQFF. The CDR3 bases are TGTGCCAGCAGAACTAGCGGGGGGAACTACAATGAGCAGTTCTTC.

The chain uses TRBV19 and TRBJ1-5, with D perhaps matching TRBD1 (5 bases). The CDR3 has 15 residues. The germline V and J ends were trimmed by 6 bases and 0 bases, with 12 bases remaining between them. Germline V gene data show CDR1 as LNHDA and CDR2 as SQIVND (reference sequence). The CDR3 nucleotides are TGTGCCAGTAGCGCGACAGCCTATAGCAATCAGCCCCAGCATTTT. Residues: CASSATAYSNQPQHF. The full variable domain, rest sourced from reference TRBV19 and TRBJ1-5, is DGGITQSPKYLFRKEGQNVTLSCEQNLNHDAMYWYRQDPGQGLRLIYYSQIVNDFQKGDIAEGYSVSREKKESFPLTVTSAQKNPTAFYLCASSATAYSNQPQHFGDGTRLSIL.

V is TRBV6-1 and J is TRBJ2-7; 9 nucleotides align to TRBD1. Unmatched junction bases numbered 7, after V lost 3 bases and J lost 4 bases. The germline V gene has CDR1 MNHNS and CDR2 SASEGT. This CDR3 is built from 15 residues. Here the CDR3 reads CASSDAGTGPYEQYV. The CDR3 coding sequence is TGTGCCAGCAGTGATGCGGGGACAGGGCCGTACGAGCAGTACGTC.

This clone came up a few times. The J gene is TRBJ2-1, the V gene TRBV15; D is undetermined. The CDR3 has 12 residues. Germline CDR1 is LNHNV and CDR2 is YYDKDF (reference sequence). Trimming removed 0 bases from V and 8 bases from J, with 5 bases in between. CDR3 in DNA: TGTGCCACCAGCAGAGATCGGTATGAGCAGTTCTTC. It specifies CATSRDRYEQFF.

The CDR3 reads CASSRTAGGVWTEAFF. The DNA for the CDR3 is TGTGCCAGCAGTCGGACTGCGGGTGGGGTTTGGACTGAAGCTTTCTTT. The V and J genes are TRBV2 and TRBJ1-1, with D uncertain. The germline V gene encodes CDR1 SNHLY and CDR2 FYNNEI. Trimming took 5 bases from V and 5 from J, leaving 21 bases between them. The CDR3 spans 16 residues.

The gene calls are TRBV5-6 and TRBJ2-3; D is ambiguous. Germline CDR1 is SGHDT and CDR2 is YYEEEE. The CDR3 sequence is 13 residues long. V lost 6 bases and J 0 bases, leaving 8 bases between the germline ends. The CDR3 spells CASTMASTDTQYF. The CDR3 bases are TGTGCCAGCACGATGGCAAGCACAGATACGCAGTATTTT.

The chain carries TRBV9 and TRBJ2-3, with 7 bases that match TRBD2. CDR3 length equals 19 residues. From germline, CDR1 is SGDLS and CDR2 YYNGEE. V dropped 2 bases and J dropped 3; count of bases not matched to a gene: 18. The chain's CDR3 is CASSVGSGLVIKGTDTQYF. The CDR3 coding sequence is TGTGCCAGCAGCGTCGGTAGTGGACTAGTTATTAAGGGGACAGATACGCAGTATTTT.

The V call is TRBV30, the J call TRBJ2-5; 9 nucleotides match TRBD2. Germline V lookup: CDR1 GTSNPN, CDR2 SVGIG (reference sequence). The V segment lost 2 bases and the J segment 4 bases; nucleotides outside the gene matches: 8. The CDR3 extends over 15 amino acids. The CDR3 protein is CAWSRLADGGETQYF. CDR3 bases: TGTGCCTGGAGTAGACTAGCGGACGGGGGAGAGACCCAGTACTTC.